This TCR beta chain was found in a study of early T cells in non-severe SARS-CoV-2 infection. On this clonotype: This may stem from a read error, because a much larger clone lies one nucleotide away.

Each CDR3 protein is one row after TCRdb ran MiXCR on the 5' RACE reads. The sample lists under 70,000 distinct CDR3 sequences; roughly 10% were seen once. Germline V gene data show CDR1 as DFQATT and CDR2 as SNEGSKA (reference sequence). There are 15 residues in the CDR3. The chain uses TRBV20-1 and TRBJ2-7; perhaps TRBD1 as D (6 bases). This sequence was found in an adult who was a healthcare worker with PCR-confirmed SARS-CoV-2 infection or an uninfected control (not recorded which). The specimen sequenced was whole blood. This chain's CDR3 is CGARDLGGSNYEQYF. The CDR3 bases are TGCGGTGCTAGAGATCTAGGGGGATCCAACTACGAGCAGTACTTC.